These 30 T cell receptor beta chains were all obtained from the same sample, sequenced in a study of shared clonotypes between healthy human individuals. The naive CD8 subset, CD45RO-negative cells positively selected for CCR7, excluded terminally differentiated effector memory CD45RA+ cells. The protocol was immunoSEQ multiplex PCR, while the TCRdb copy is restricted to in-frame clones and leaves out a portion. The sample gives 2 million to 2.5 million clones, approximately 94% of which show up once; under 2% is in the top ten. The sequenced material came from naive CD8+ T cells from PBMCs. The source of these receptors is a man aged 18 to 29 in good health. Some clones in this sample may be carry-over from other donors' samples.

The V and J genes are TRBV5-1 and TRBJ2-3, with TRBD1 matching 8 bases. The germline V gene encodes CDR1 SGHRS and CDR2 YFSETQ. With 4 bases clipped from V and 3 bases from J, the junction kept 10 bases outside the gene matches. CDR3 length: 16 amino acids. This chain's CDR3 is CASSGTTGERTDTQYF. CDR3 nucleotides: TGCGCCAGCAGCGGGACGACAGGGGAGAGGACAGATACGCAGTATTTT.

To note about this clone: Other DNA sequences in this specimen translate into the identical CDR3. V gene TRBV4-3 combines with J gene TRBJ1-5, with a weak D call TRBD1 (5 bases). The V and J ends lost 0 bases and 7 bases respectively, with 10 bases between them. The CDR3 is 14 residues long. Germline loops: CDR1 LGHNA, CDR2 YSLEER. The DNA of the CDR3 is TGCGCCAGCAGCCAAGATCGGGGCGGACAGCCCCAGCATTTT. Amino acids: CASSQDRGGQPQHF.

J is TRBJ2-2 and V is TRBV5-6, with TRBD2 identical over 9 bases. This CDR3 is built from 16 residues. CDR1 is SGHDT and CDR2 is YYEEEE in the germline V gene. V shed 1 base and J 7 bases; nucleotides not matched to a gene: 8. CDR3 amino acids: CASSLRASGKNGELFF. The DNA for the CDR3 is TGTGCCAGCAGCTTGAGGGCTAGCGGGAAGAACGGGGAGCTGTTTTTT.

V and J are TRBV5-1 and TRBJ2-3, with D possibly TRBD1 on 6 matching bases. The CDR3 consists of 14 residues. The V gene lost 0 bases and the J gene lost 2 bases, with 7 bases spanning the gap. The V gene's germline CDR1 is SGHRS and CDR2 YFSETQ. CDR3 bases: TGCGCCAGCAGCTTGGGGGACAACACAGATACGCAGTATTTT. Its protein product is CASSLGDNTDTQYF.

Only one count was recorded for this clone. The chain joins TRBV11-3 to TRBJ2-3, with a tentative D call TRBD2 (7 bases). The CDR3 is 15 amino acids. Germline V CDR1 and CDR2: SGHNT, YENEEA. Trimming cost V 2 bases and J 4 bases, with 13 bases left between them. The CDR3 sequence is CASSLRGAWSDTQYF. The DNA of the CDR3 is TGTGCCAGCAGCTTACGGGGGGCCTGGTCAGATACGCAGTATTTT. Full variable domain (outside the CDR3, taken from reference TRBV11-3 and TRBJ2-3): EAGVVQSPRYKIIEKKQPVAFWCNPISGHNTLYWYLQNLGQGPELLIRYENEEAVDDSQLPKDRFSAERLKGVDSTLKIQPAELGDSAVYLCASSLRGAWSDTQYFGPGTRLTVL.

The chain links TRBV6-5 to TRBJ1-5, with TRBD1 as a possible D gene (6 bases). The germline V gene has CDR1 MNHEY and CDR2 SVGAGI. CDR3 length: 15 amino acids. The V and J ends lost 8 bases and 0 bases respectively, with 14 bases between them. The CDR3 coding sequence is TGTGCCAGCGCAATCTCCAGGGGTAGCAATCAGCCCCAGCATTTT. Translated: CASAISRGSNQPQHF.

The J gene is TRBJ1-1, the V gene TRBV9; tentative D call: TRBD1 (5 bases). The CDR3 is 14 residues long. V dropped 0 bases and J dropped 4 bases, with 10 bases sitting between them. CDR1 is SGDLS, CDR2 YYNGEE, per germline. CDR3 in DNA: TGTGCCAGCAGCGTAGGACGGGGGTTCACTGAAGCTTTCTTT. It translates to CASSVGRGFTEAFF.

The CDR3: CASSIGEYMNTEAFF. The CDR3 DNA reads TGTGCCAGTAGTATAGGGGAATACATGAACACTGAAGCTTTCTTT. The chain couples TRBV19 to TRBJ1-1; no definite D call. Germline V gene data show CDR1 as LNHDA and CDR2 as SQIVND (reference sequence). V dropped 1 base and J dropped 0 bases, with 9 bases sitting between them. The CDR3 length is 15 residues.

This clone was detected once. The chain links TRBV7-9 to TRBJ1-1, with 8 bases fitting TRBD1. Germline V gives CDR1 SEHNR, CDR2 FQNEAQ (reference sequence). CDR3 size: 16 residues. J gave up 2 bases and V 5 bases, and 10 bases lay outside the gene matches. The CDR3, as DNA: TGTGCCAGCAGCCTACCCGCCGGGACAGGAAACACTGAAGCTTTCTTT. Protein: CASSLPAGTGNTEAFF.

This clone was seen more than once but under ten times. CDR3 in DNA: TGTGCCAGCAGCCGCAACACCGGGGAGCTGTTTTTT. Its translation is CASSRNTGELFF. The chain recombines TRBV7-9 with TRBJ2-2; no clear D gene. The CDR3 extends over 12 amino acids. Germline values: CDR1 SEHNR, CDR2 FQNEAQ (reference sequence). The V gene lost 5 bases and the J gene lost 2 bases, with 3 bases spanning the gap.

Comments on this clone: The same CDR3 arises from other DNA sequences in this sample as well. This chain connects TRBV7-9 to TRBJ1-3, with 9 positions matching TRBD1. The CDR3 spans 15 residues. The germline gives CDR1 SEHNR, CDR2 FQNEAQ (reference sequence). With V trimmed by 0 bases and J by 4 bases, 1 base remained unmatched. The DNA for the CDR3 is TGTGCCAGCAGCTTAGCAGGACAGGGGGGAAACACCATATATTTT. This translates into CASSLAGQGGNTIYF.

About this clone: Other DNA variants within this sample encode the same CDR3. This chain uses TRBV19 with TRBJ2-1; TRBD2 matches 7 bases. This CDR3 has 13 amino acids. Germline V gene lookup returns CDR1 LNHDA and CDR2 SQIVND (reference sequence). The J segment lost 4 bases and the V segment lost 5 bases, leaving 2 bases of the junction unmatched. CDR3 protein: CASSSGGYNEQFF. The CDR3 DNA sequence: TGTGCCAGTAGTTCCGGGGGGTACAATGAGCAGTTCTTC.

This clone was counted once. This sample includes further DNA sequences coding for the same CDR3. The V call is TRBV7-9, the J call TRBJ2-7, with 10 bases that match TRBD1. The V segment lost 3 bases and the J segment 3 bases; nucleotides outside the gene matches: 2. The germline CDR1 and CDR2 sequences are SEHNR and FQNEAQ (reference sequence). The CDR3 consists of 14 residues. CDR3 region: CASSLGDRGYEQYF. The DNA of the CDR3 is TGTGCCAGCAGCTTGGGGGACAGGGGCTACGAGCAGTACTTC.

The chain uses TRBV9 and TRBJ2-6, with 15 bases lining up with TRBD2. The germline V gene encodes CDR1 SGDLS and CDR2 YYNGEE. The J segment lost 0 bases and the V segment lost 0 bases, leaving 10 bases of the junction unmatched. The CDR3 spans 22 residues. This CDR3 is CASSVGGRGLAGGDSGANVLTF. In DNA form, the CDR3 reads TGTGCCAGCAGCGTAGGAGGAAGGGGACTAGCGGGAGGAGACTCTGGGGCCAACGTCCTGACTTTC.

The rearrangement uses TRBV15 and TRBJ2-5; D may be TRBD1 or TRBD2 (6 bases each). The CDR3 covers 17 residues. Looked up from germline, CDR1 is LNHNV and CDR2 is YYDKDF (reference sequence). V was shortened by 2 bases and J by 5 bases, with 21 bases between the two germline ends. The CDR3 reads CATSRSVRDSGAETQYF. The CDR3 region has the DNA TGTGCCACCAGCAGATCCGTTCGGGACTCAGGGGCGGAGACCCAGTACTTC.

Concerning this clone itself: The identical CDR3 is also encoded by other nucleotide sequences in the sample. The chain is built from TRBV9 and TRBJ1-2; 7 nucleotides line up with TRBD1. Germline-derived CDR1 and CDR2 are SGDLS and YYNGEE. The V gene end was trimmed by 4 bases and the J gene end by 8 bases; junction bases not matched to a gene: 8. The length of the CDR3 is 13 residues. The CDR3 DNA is TGTGCCAGCAGCCCCACAGGGGTCGGAGGCTACACCTTC. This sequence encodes CASSPTGVGGYTF.

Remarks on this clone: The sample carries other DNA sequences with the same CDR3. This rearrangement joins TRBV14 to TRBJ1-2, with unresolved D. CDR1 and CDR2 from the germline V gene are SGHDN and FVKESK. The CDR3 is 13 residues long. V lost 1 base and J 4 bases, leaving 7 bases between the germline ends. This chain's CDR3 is CASSQGRSYGYTF. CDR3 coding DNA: TGTGCCAGCAGCCAAGGACGGTCCTATGGCTACACCTTC.

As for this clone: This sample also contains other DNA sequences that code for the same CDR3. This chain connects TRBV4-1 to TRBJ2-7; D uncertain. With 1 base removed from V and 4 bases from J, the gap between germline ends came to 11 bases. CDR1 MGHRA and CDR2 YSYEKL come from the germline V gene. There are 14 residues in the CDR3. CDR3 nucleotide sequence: TGCGCCAGCAGCCAAGCCGGACGAGGATACGAGCAGTACTTC. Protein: CASSQAGRGYEQYF.

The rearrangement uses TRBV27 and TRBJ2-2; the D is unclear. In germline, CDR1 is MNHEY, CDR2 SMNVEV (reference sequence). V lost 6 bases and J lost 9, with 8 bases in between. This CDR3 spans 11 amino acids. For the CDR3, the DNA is TGTGCCAGCAGGTGGGGTTGGGAGCTGTTTTTT. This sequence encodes CASRWGWELFF.

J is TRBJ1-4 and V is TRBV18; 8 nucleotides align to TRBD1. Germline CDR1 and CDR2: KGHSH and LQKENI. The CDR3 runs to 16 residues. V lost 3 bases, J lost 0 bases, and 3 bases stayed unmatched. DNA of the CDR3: TGTGCCAGCTCACCCGGACAGGGTGCAACTAATGAAAAACTGTTTTTT. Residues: CASSPGQGATNEKLFF.

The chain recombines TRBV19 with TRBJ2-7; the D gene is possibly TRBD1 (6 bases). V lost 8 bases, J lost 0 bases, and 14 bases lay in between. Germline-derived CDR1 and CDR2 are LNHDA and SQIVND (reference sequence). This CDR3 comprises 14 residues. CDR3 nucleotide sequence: TGTGCCAGTGGGAACTACAGGGACTCCTACGAGCAGTACTTC. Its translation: CASGNYRDSYEQYF.

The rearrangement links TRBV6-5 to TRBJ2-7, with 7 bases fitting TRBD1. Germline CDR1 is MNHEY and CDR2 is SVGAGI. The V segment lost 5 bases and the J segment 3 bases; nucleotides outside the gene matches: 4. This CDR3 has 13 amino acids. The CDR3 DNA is TGTGCCAGCAGTACGACAGGGCTCTACGAGCAGTACTTC. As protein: CASSTTGLYEQYF.

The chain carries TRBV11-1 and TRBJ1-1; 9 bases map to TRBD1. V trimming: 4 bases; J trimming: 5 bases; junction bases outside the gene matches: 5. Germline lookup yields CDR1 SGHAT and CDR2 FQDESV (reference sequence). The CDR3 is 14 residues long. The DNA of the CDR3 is TGTGCCAGCAGCTCGGGACAGGGAGGGACTGAAGCTTTCTTT. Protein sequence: CASSSGQGGTEAFF.

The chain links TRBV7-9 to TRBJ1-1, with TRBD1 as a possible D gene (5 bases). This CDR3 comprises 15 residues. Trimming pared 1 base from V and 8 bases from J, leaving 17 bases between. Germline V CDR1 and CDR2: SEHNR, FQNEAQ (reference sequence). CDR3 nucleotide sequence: TGTGCCAGCAGCTTAGGGAGTGCTGGGACGGACGAAGCTTTCTTT. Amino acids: CASSLGSAGTDEAFF.

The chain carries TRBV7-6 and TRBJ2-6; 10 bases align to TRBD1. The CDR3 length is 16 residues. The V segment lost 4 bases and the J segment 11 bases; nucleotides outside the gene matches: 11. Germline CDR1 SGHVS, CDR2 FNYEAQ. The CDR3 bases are TGTGCCAGCAGCTCCGAGGTGGGACAGGGGTCCCACGTCCTGACTTTC. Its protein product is CASSSEVGQGSHVLTF.

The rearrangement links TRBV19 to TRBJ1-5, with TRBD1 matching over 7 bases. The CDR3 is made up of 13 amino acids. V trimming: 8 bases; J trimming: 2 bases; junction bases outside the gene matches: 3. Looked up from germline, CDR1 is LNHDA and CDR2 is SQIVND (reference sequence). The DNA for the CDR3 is TGTGCCAGTCGGGACAGCGGCAATCAGCCCCAGCATTTT. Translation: CASRDSGNQPQHF.

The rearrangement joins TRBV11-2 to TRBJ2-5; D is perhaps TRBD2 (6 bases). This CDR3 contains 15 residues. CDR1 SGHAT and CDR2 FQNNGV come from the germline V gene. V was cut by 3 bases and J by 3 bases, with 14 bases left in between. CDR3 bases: TGTGCCAGCAGCTTGGGGAGGTCTACAAAAGAGACCCAGTACTTC. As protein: CASSLGRSTKETQYF.

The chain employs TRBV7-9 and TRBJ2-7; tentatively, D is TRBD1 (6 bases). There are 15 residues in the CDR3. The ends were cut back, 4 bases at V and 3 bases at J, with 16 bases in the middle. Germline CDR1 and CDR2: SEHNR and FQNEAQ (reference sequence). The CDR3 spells CASSSSGTHRYEQYF. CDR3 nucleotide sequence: TGTGCCAGCAGCTCATCCGGGACACATCGCTACGAGCAGTACTTC.

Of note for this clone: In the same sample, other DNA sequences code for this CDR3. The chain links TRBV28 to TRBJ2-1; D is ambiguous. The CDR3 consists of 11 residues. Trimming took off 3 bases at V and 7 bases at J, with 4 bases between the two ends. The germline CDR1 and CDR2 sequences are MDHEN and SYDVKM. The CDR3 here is CASSFQNEQFF. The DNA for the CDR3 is TGTGCCAGCAGTTTTCAAAATGAGCAGTTCTTC.

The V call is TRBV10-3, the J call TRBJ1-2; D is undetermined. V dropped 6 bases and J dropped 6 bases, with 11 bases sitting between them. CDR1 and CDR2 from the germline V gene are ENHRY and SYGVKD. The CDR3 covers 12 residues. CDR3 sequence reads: CAIRGSIHGYTF. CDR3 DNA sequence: TGTGCCATCAGAGGGTCTATCCATGGCTACACCTTC.